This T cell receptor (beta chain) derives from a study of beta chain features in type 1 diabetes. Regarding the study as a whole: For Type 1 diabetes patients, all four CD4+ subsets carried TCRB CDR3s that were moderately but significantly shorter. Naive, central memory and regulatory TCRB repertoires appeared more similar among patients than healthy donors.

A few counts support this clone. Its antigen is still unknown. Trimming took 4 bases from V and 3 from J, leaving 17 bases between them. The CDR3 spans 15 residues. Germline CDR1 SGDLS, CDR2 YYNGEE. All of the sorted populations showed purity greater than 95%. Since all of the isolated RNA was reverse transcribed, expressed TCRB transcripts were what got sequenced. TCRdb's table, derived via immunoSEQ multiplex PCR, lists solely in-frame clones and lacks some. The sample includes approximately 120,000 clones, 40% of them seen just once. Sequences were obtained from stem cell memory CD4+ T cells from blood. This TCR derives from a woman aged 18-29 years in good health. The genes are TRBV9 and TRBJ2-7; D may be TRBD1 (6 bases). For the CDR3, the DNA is TGTGCCAGCAGCTCGACCGGGACAAGAGGCTACGAGCAGTACTTC. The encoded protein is CASSSTGTRGYEQYF.